Sequencing of this T cell receptor (beta chain) was carried out in a study of blood T cell repertoires in COVID-19. Across the whole study: Cohort 3 recovery required two negative PCRs, clearance, or symptom resolution. Collection of acute and convalescent COVID-19 samples took place in the United States, Italy and Spain.

Sequencing used immunoSEQ multiplex PCR; TCRdb keeps in-frame clones, though not all of them. This table has 330,000 or so clones, around 87% appearing once. Cohorts were determined from participant-reported clinical history. V gave up 7 bases and J gave up 2 bases, with 11 bases separating them. This CDR3 spans 13 amino acids. Germline V gene data show CDR1 as WSHSY and CDR2 as SAAADI. V and J are TRBV10-2 and TRBJ1-2, with D possibly matching TRBD1 (6 bases). Material for sequencing was PBMCs or T cells enriched from blood (not recorded which). The TCR originated in a man aged 40-55 years in a cohort exposed to, infected with or recovered from COVID-19 (not recorded which). The CDR3 loop is CASNDRLNYGYTF. The CDR3 coding sequence is TGCGCCAGCAACGACAGGCTCAACTATGGCTACACCTTC.